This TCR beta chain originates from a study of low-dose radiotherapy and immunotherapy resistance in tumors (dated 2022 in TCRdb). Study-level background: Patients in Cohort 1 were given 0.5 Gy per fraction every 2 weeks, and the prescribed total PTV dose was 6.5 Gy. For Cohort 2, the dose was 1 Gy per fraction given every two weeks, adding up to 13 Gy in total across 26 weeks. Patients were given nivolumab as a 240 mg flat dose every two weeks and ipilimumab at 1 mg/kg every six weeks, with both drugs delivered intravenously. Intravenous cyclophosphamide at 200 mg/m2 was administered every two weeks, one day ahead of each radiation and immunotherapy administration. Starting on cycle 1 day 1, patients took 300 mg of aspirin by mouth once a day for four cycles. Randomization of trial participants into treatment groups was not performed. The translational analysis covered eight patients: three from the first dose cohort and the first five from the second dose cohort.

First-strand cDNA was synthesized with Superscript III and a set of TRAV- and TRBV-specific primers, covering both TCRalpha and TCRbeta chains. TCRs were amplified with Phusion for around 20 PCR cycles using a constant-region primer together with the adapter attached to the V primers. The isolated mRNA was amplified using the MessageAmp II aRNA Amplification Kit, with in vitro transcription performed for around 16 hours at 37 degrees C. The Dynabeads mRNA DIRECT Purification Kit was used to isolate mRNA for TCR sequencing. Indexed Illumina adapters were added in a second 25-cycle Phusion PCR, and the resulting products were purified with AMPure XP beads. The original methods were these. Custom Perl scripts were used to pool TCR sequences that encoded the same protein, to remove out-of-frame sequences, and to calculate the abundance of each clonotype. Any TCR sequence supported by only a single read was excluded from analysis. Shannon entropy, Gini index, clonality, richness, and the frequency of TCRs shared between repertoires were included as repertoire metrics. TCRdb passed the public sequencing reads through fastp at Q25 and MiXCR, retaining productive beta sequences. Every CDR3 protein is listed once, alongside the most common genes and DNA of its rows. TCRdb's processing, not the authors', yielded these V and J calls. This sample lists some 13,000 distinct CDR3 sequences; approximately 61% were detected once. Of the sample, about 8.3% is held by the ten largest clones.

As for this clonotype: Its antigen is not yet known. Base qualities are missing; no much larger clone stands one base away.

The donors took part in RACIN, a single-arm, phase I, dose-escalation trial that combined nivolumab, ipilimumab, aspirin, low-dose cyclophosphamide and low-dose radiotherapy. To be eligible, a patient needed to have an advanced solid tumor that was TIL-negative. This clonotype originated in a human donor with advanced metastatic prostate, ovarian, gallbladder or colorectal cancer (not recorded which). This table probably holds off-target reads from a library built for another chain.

The CDR3 in this case is CASSYGAYYEQYF. In nucleotide form, the sequence is TGTGCCAGCAGTTACGGGGCATACTACGAGCAGTACTTC. This chain is built from TRBV6-2 or TRBV6-3 and TRBJ2-7; a weak D assignment points to TRBD1 (5 bases agree). The CDR3 contains 13 residues, cysteine and phenylalanine counted. Only CDR3 DNA remains: 39 bases, in frame from the first base. The germline V gene yields MNHEY for CDR1 and SVGEGT for CDR2. Trimming costs V 2 bases and J 3 bases, and their ends lie 8 bases apart.